Listed below are T cell receptor beta chains from one sample, sequenced in a study of Graves' ophthalmopathy and Graves' hyperthyroidism. TCRdb ran MiXCR on the multiplex PCR reads and lists one entry per CDR3 protein. This sample carries more than 150,000 distinct CDR3 sequences, less than 45% of them seen once, and the ten largest clones take around 5.5%. What was sequenced was peripheral blood. The receptors were sampled from a woman aged 40 to 49 with Graves' ophthalmopathy. CDR3s include the opening cysteine and the closing phenylalanine or tryptophan. The D gene is left open where the match is weak. Only some rows state a clone size, as once, few, many or a class for expanded clones.

d_call j_call clone_size v_call cdr3_nt cdr3_aa
TRBD1 TRBJ1-6 many TRBV28 TGTGCCAGCAGTTTACAGGGGGCTGAATCACCCCTCCACTTT CASSLQGAESPLHF
TRBD2 TRBJ2-5 NA TRBV6-5 TGTGCCAGCAGTTCCAGTAGCGGGAGGGTTGAGACCCAGTACTTC CASSSSSGRVETQYF
TRBD1 TRBJ1-1 NA TRBV6-5 TGTGCCAGCAGTTACAGACAGGGGCAGGGCACTGAAGCTTTCTTT CASSYRQGQGTEAFF
NA TRBJ1-1 NA TRBV7-2 TGTGCCAGCACCCCCATGACGAAGAACACTGAAGCTTTCTTT CASTPMTKNTEAFF
TRBD1 TRBJ2-7 many TRBV28 TGTGCCAGCAGTGCATCCGGGACAGGGTACTACGAGCAGTACTTC CASSASGTGYYEQYF
NA TRBJ1-2 once TRBV12-3/TRBV12-4 TGTGCCAGCAGTGAGACAGGTCGGGACTATGGCTACACCTTC CASSETGRDYGYTF
TRBD1 TRBJ2-5 many TRBV28 TGTGCCAGCAGTGGACTCCGGGACAGGGTGGAGACCCAGTACTTC CASSGLRDRVETQYF
TRBD1 TRBJ1-3 many TRBV27 TGTGCCAGCAGTTTAGGTCCAGGGGGAGTTTCTGGAAACACCATATATTTT CASSLGPGGVSGNTIYF
NA TRBJ2-7 NA TRBV5-1 TGCGCCAGCAGCTTGGTAGCAGGGAACCTCGAGCAGTACTTC CASSLVAGNLEQYF
NA TRBJ1-1 NA TRBV6-1 TGTGCCAGCAGTGAAGAAGGCAGGGTTGTGGATGAAGCTTTCTTT CASSEEGRVVDEAFF
NA TRBJ1-2 NA TRBV7-2 TGTGCCAGCAGCCCAGAGGCTAACTATGGCTACACCTTC CASSPEANYGYTF
NA TRBJ2-5 many TRBV20-1 TGCAGTGCTGCCCAAGAGACCCAGTACTTC CSAAQETQYF
TRBD1 TRBJ1-1 NA TRBV12-3/TRBV12-4 TGTGCCAGCACTACGGGACAGGGGTTCGAAGCTTTCTTT CASTTGQGFEAFF
NA TRBJ2-7 NA TRBV19 TGTGCCAGTAGTATCCGGCGGCCCTCCTACGAGCAGTACTTC CASSIRRPSYEQYF
NA TRBJ1-6 many TRBV11-2 TGTGCCAGCAGCTCCCGCAGGGATTATAATTCACCCCTCCACTTT CASSSRRDYNSPLHF
NA TRBJ2-2 many TRBV11-2 TGTGCCAGCAGCATAGAGGGGATTAACACCGGGGAGCTGTTTTTT CASSIEGINTGELFF
TRBD2 TRBJ2-5 many TRBV6-5 TGTGCCAGCAAGAGGACTAGCGGGAGTCAGGAGACCCAGTACTTC CASKRTSGSQETQYF
TRBD2 TRBJ2-5 NA TRBV12-3/TRBV12-4 TGTGCCAGCAGTGTTAGCGGGATTAAAGAGACCCAGTACTTC CASSVSGIKETQYF
NA TRBJ1-1 many TRBV28 TGTGCCAGCACCGAACTAAGGCACGGGCGGGGGAACACTGAAGCTTTCTTT CASTELRHGRGNTEAFF
TRBD1 TRBJ2-7 NA TRBV7-2 TGTGCCAGCAGCTTTAGGACAGGGGGCGTCGAGCAGTACTTC CASSFRTGGVEQYF
TRBD2 TRBJ2-7 NA TRBV28 TGTGCCATCTCGGGAGGGGGGGTCTACGAGCAGTACTTC CAISGGGVYEQYF
NA TRBJ2-7 many TRBV24-1 TGTGCCACCAGTGATTTTGCCGGCGGACTGGTCCCATACGAGCAGTACTTC CATSDFAGGLVPYEQYF
NA TRBJ1-1 many TRBV6-2/TRBV6-3 TGTGCCAGCAGTTTTCCACGGCAAAGACTCCGGGGGTACACTGAAGCTTTCTTT CASSFPRQRLRGYTEAFF
NA TRBJ1-2 many TRBV19 TGTGCCAGTAGTATGAGGCAGGCCCTCGGGGGCTATGGCTACACCTTC CASSMRQALGGYGYTF
NA TRBJ1-1 NA TRBV9 TGTGCTAGCAGCGTAGGGGTGACGACTGAAGCTTTCTTT CASSVGVTTEAFF
NA TRBJ2-7 many TRBV30 TGTGCCTGGAGTGGTCATTCCTACGAGCAGTACTTC CAWSGHSYEQYF
TRBD1 TRBJ1-1 many TRBV29-1 TGCAGCGTTGACGGGACAGGCGTTGGTAGCACTGAAGCTTTCTTT CSVDGTGVGSTEAFF
TRBD1 TRBJ1-2 many TRBV4-3 TGCGCCAGCAGCCAGCCCGGGACAGCTAGTAGCTATGGCTACACCTTC CASSQPGTASSYGYTF
TRBD1 TRBJ2-5 NA TRBV12-3/TRBV12-4 TGTGCCAGCAGTACCGGACAGGGGTACGAGACCCAGTACTTC CASSTGQGYETQYF
TRBD2 TRBJ2-5 NA TRBV11-2 TGTGCCAGCAGTCAAAGGGACCGGACTAGCGGGAGGGCCGGGGAGACCCAGTACTTC CASSQRDRTSGRAGETQYF
NA TRBJ2-2 many TRBV12-3/TRBV12-4 TGTGCCACCACCCACGGGGCGGGGCACGGGGAGCTGTTTTTT CATTHGAGHGELFF
NA TRBJ1-5 NA TRBV28 TGTGCCAGCAGTTTGGTCAGGGGTTGGAATCAGCCCCAGCATTTT CASSLVRGWNQPQHF
NA TRBJ2-5 once TRBV6-2/TRBV6-3 TGTGCCAGCAGCCCGCCGCCTACTTCGTACCAAGAGACCCAGTACTTC CASSPPPTSYQETQYF
NA TRBJ2-7 many TRBV20-1 TGCAGTGCTAGGGGTCATGGGGTTACCTACGAGCAGTACTTC CSARGHGVTYEQYF
TRBD1 TRBJ2-7 NA TRBV6-1 TGTGCCAGCAAGTACACAGGGGTCCGCGAGCAGTACTTC CASKYTGVREQYF
NA TRBJ1-6 many TRBV6-5 TGTGCCAGCAGTTCTCAAGGCTTGTCAGGGACCCCGAAGGGTTCACCCCTCCACTTT CASSSQGLSGTPKGSPLHF
TRBD1 TRBJ2-5 NA TRBV27 TGTGCCAGCAGTTTTTGGGACAGTTACAAAGAGACCCAGTACTTC CASSFWDSYKETQYF
NA TRBJ2-5 NA TRBV7-6 TGTGCCAGCAGCTTAGGTTGGCCGAGCCAAGAGACCCAGTACTTC CASSLGWPSQETQYF
NA TRBJ2-2 NA TRBV12-3/TRBV12-4 TGTGCCAGCAGTGCGACAGGGAGGAAACCCGGGGAGCTGTTTTTT CASSATGRKPGELFF
NA TRBJ1-1 many TRBV12-3/TRBV12-4 TGTGCCAGCAGTTTGATCGATCCGAACACTGAAGCTTTCTTT CASSLIDPNTEAFF
NA TRBJ2-7 NA TRBV11-2 TGTGCCAGCAGCCCCGATAGCCAGAGGCAGTACTTC CASSPDSQRQYF